These T cell receptor beta chains were read from a single sample in a study of blood T cell repertoires in COVID-19. The data were produced by immunoSEQ multiplex PCR, yet TCRdb's version contains in-frame clones alone and is incomplete. The sample contains just under 300,000 clones, approximately 86% of which appear only once. Sequencing input: peripheral blood. Every receptor here comes from a man in his sixties or seventies with acute or convalescent COVID-19. CDR3s include the opening cysteine and the closing phenylalanine or tryptophan. The D gene is left open where the match is weak. Only part of the rows carry a size: once, few, many, or a class if the clone is expanded.

v_call: TRBV4-3
j_call: TRBJ2-1
cdr3_length: 14
d_call: TRBD1
clone_size: NA
cdr3_aa: CASSPGTGVNEQFF
cdr3_nt: TGCGCCAGCAGCCCCGGGACAGGGGTCAATGAGCAGTTCTTC

v_call: TRBV4-1
j_call: TRBJ1-5
cdr3_length: 15
d_call: TRBD1
clone_size: NA
cdr3_aa: CASSPVGGGGQPQHF
cdr3_nt: TGCGCCAGCAGCCCCGTCGGAGGGGGCGGTCAGCCCCAGCATTTT

v_call: TRBV24-1
j_call: TRBJ2-5
cdr3_length: 13
d_call: TRBD1
clone_size: NA
cdr3_aa: CATRETGEETQYF
cdr3_nt: TGTGCCACCAGAGAAACAGGGGAAGAGACCCAGTACTTC

v_call: TRBV7-2
j_call: TRBJ1-5
cdr3_length: 15
d_call: TRBD1
clone_size: NA
cdr3_aa: CASSTGQGSNQPQHF
cdr3_nt: TGTGCCAGCAGTACTGGACAGGGAAGCAATCAGCCCCAGCATTTT

v_call: TRBV20-1
j_call: TRBJ2-7
cdr3_length: 12
d_call: TRBD2
clone_size: once
cdr3_aa: CSASAGEGEQYF
cdr3_nt: TGCAGTGCTAGTGCTGGGGAGGGCGAGCAGTACTTC

v_call: TRBV7-7
j_call: TRBJ2-5
cdr3_length: 14
d_call: TRBD2
clone_size: NA
cdr3_aa: CASSRLAGEETQYF
cdr3_nt: TGTGCCAGCAGCCGACTAGCGGGAGAAGAGACCCAGTACTTC

v_call: TRBV30
j_call: TRBJ2-1
cdr3_length: 15
d_call: TRBD2
clone_size: NA
cdr3_aa: CAWSTGTSGYNEQFF
cdr3_nt: TGTGCCTGGAGTACCGGGACTAGCGGTTACAATGAGCAGTTCTTC

v_call: TRBV10-3
j_call: TRBJ2-7
cdr3_length: 13
d_call: NA
clone_size: NA
cdr3_aa: CAISQTGLYEQYF
cdr3_nt: TGTGCCATCAGTCAGACAGGACTCTACGAGCAGTACTTC

v_call: TRBV28
j_call: TRBJ2-7
cdr3_length: 14
d_call: TRBD1
clone_size: NA
cdr3_aa: CASSIPGQTYEQYF
cdr3_nt: TGTGCCAGCAGTATTCCGGGACAGACCTACGAGCAGTACTTC

v_call: TRBV7-9
j_call: TRBJ2-5
cdr3_length: 13
d_call: NA
clone_size: NA
cdr3_aa: CASSLDYQETQYF
cdr3_nt: TGTGCCAGCAGCTTGGACTACCAAGAGACCCAGTACTTC

v_call: TRBV5-4
j_call: TRBJ2-7
cdr3_length: 15
d_call: TRBD1
clone_size: NA
cdr3_aa: CASSAKGQKLYEQYF
cdr3_nt: TGTGCCAGCAGCGCTAAGGGACAGAAGCTTTACGAGCAGTACTTC

v_call: TRBV9
j_call: TRBJ2-7
cdr3_length: 16
d_call: TRBD2
clone_size: NA
cdr3_aa: CASSGGEWASGYEQYF
cdr3_nt: TGTGCCAGCAGCGGAGGGGAGTGGGCTAGCGGCTACGAGCAGTACTTC

v_call: TRBV28
j_call: TRBJ2-5
cdr3_length: 14
d_call: NA
clone_size: once
cdr3_aa: CASSSTGRRETQYF
cdr3_nt: TGTGCCAGCAGCTCGACAGGGAGGAGGGAGACCCAGTACTTC

v_call: TRBV9
j_call: TRBJ1-1
cdr3_length: 15
d_call: NA
clone_size: NA
cdr3_aa: CASSPGGQANVEAFF
cdr3_nt: TGTGCCAGCAGCCCCGGAGGGCAGGCAAACGTTGAAGCTTTCTTT

v_call: TRBV5-8
j_call: TRBJ1-1
cdr3_length: 11
d_call: NA
clone_size: NA
cdr3_aa: CASSQYTEAFF
cdr3_nt: TGTGCCAGCAGCCAATACACTGAAGCTTTCTTT

v_call: TRBV29-1
j_call: TRBJ2-1
cdr3_length: 11
d_call: NA
clone_size: many
cdr3_aa: CSVVLYNEQFF
cdr3_nt: TGCAGCGTTGTCCTATACAATGAGCAGTTCTTC

v_call: TRBV2
j_call: TRBJ2-1
cdr3_length: 16
d_call: NA
clone_size: NA
cdr3_aa: CASSGGGRRLRVEQFF
cdr3_nt: TGTGCCAGCAGTGGGGGTGGGAGACGGCTCCGAGTGGAGCAGTTCTTC

v_call: TRBV28
j_call: TRBJ1-2
cdr3_length: 13
d_call: NA
clone_size: once
cdr3_aa: CASIEQGEGGYTF
cdr3_nt: TGTGCCAGCATCGAACAGGGAGAAGGAGGCTACACCTTC

v_call: TRBV6-2/TRBV6-3
j_call: TRBJ2-3
cdr3_length: 14
d_call: NA
clone_size: NA
cdr3_aa: CASSYGAEVDTQYF
cdr3_nt: TGTGCCAGCAGTTACGGAGCGGAGGTAGATACGCAGTATTTT

v_call: TRBV28
j_call: TRBJ1-4
cdr3_length: 13
d_call: TRBD1
clone_size: NA
cdr3_aa: CAIGTATNEKLFF
cdr3_nt: TGTGCCATTGGGACAGCAACTAATGAAAAACTGTTTTTT